This T cell receptor (beta chain) was recovered during a study of T-cell memory formation after mild COVID-19. TCRdb re-called the 5' RACE reads with MiXCR, one entry per CDR3 protein. The sample includes 580,000 or so distinct CDR3 sequences, approximately 15% of them seen just once. This CDR3 has 13 residues. Trimming took 3 bases from V and 9 from J, leaving 15 bases between them. Germline V lookup: CDR1 DFQATT, CDR2 SNEGSKA (reference sequence). The J gene is TRBJ2-1, the V gene TRBV20-1, with D perhaps being TRBD1 or TRBD2 (5 bases each). Sequenced sample: PBMCs or a T cell subset sorted from them (not recorded which). This sequence originates from an adult woman who had mild COVID-19 (a few samples of this study predate the infection). Cell type and time point are not known. CDR3 in DNA: TGCAGTGCTAGGAAGGGACGGATGAGTGAGCAGTTCTTC. Translating gives CSARKGRMSEQFF.